This T cell receptor (beta chain) is drawn from a study of a mutant IDH1 vaccine in newly diagnosed glioma. Study overall: Treated patients, 62.5% male and 37.5% female, averaged about 42 years of age.

The time point: baseline, week 1 (first vaccination visit). Regarding treatment: pre-vaccination baseline after standard-of-care therapy. Newly diagnosed WHO grade 3 or 4 IDH1-mutant, ATRX-lost astrocytomas were identified in the donors. Some clones are missing from TCRdb's copy, which holds only in-frame ones; the method was immunoSEQ multiplex PCR. The table has 50,000 to 65,000 clones, roughly 80% seen once. Trimming pared 2 bases from V and 4 bases from J, leaving 9 bases between. Germline V gives CDR1 MGHRA, CDR2 YSYEKL. The length of the CDR3 is 14 residues. The receptor's source is a woman aged 40 to 55 with glioma. V and J are TRBV4-1 and TRBJ2-1, with D perhaps matching TRBD1 (6 bases). The sequences come from PBMCs, collected from a glioma patient treated with radiotherapy, temozolomide or both. The CDR3 sequence: CASSQQQGYNEQFF. CDR3 nucleotides: TGCGCCAGCAGCCAACAACAGGGTTACAATGAGCAGTTCTTC.